Below are 4 T cell receptor beta chains sequenced from a single sample in a study of shared clonotypes between healthy human individuals. TCRdb's copy holds only in-frame clones and misses some; the assay was immunoSEQ multiplex PCR. This sample yields about 2.3 million clones, of which approximately 95% are seen a single time; 0.35% to 0.45% belongs to the top ten. Sequencing used naive CD4+ T cells from PBMCs. Subset meaning: CD45RA+ positively selected. These receptors came from a man younger than 30 in good health. Some clones in this sample may be carry-over from other donors' samples.

To note about this clone: This specimen includes other DNA sequences encoding the same CDR3. This chain connects TRBV9 to TRBJ1-3, with D unclear. The length of the CDR3 is 14 residues. CDR1 is SGDLS, CDR2 YYNGEE, per germline. The ends were cut back, 2 bases at V and 4 bases at J, with 10 bases in the middle. CDR3 sequence reads: CASSVEFSGNTIYF. The DNA for the CDR3 is TGTGCCAGCAGCGTCGAGTTCTCGGGAAACACCATATATTTT.

The chain has TRBV11-3 and TRBJ2-1; D call uncertain. Trimming removed 5 bases at V and 0 bases at J, with 11 bases between. The germline gives CDR1 SGHNT, CDR2 YENEEA. This CDR3 is built from 15 residues. CDR3 coding DNA: TGTGCCAGCAGCCCATCGGGTAACTCCTACAATGAGCAGTTCTTC. Its translation is CASSPSGNSYNEQFF.

This chain connects TRBV7-9 to TRBJ2-5, with D hard to call. CDR3 length: 18 amino acids. Germline assignment: CDR1 SEHNR and CDR2 FQNEAQ (reference sequence). With 4 bases removed from V and 1 base from J, the gap between germline ends came to 22 bases. CDR3: CASSSGWVVALSQETQYF. CDR3 nucleotide sequence: TGTGCCAGCAGCTCGGGTTGGGTTGTGGCCTTATCCCAAGAGACCCAGTACTTC.

The chain uses TRBV28 and TRBJ1-1, with D maybe TRBD1 (5 bases). The CDR3 spans 14 residues. CDR1 is MDHEN and CDR2 is SYDVKM in the germline V gene. V dropped 2 bases and J dropped 11 bases, with 18 bases sitting between them. CDR3 loop: CASSLTPGPWRAFF. The CDR3 DNA reads as TGTGCCAGCAGTTTAACCCCGGGGCCCTGGCGGGCTTTCTTT.